One and the same sample provided the 2 T cell receptor beta chains below, sequenced in a study of blood T cell repertoires in COVID-19. TCRdb's copy holds only in-frame clones and misses some; the assay was immunoSEQ multiplex PCR. The sample has 200,000 to 300,000 clones, around 88% seen once. The sequencing sample was made of peripheral blood. These receptors all stem from a woman aged 25 to 39 with COVID-19, enrolled during active disease.

V gene TRBV3-1 (or the pseudogene TRBV3-2) combines with J gene TRBJ1-4, with 7 bases aligning to TRBD1. Germline loops: CDR1 LGHDT, CDR2 YNNKEL (reference sequence). The CDR3 extends over 14 amino acids. V was pared by 7 bases and J by 7 bases, with 9 bases of the junction left unmatched. DNA of the CDR3: TGTGCCAGCACAGGGGGAGGACTTCTTGAAAAACTGTTTTTT. Translated: CASTGGGLLEKLFF.

The rearrangement uses TRBV2 and TRBJ1-6, with D perhaps TRBD1 (5 bases). The CDR3 is made up of 16 amino acids. CDR1 and CDR2 (germline): SNHLY, FYNNEI. The V and J ends lost 6 bases and 7 bases respectively, with 19 bases between them. CDR3 DNA sequence: TGTGCCAGCAGCCCCCGGCAGGGCGTTTACAATTCACCCCTCCACTTT. Translated: CASSPRQGVYNSPLHF. The full variable domain, in which reference TRBV2 and TRBJ1-6 provide the parts outside the CDR3, is EPEVTQTPSHQVTQMGQEVILRCVPISNHLYFYWYRQILGQKVEFLVSFYNNEISEKSEIFDDQFSVERPDGSNFTLKIRSTKLEDSAMYFCASSPRQGVYNSPLHFGNGTRLTVT.